The 17 T cell receptor beta chains in this list originate from one sample, sequenced in a study of T-cell reconstitution after alpha-beta-depleted transplantation in children. The antigens for these receptors are not known. Unique molecular identifiers were built into the TCRbeta library. TCRdb reanalysed the PCR reads using MiXCR and keeps one entry per CDR3 protein. The table has about 300,000 distinct CDR3 sequences, approximately 7.3% seen once. General observations from the study: T-cell counts and diversity at one year following transplant were attributed mainly to newly produced T cells.

The sample here was peripheral blood, taken 360 days after TCRalphabeta/CD19-depleted stem cell transplant. Receptors were obtained from a female patient under 10 years old who had a stem cell transplant for Fanconi anemia, so the T cells may come from the graft donor.

This clonotype was picked up many times. V gene TRBV7-8 combines with J gene TRBJ2-3; TRBD1 matches 8 bases. The CDR3 sequence is 15 residues long. J gave up 2 bases and V 1 base, and 2 bases lay outside the gene matches. The germline gives CDR1 SGHVS, CDR2 FQNEAQ. The chain's CDR3 is CASSLGTGPTDTQYF. Here the CDR3 DNA reads TGTGCCAGCAGCTTAGGGACAGGGCCCACAGATACGCAGTATTTT.

This clonotype was picked up a small number of times. The chain links TRBV5-1 to TRBJ2-3, with TRBD1 matching over 10 bases. The CDR3 spans 18 residues. Germline CDR1 SGHRS, CDR2 YFSETQ. V was pared by 2 bases and J by 2 bases, with 11 bases of the junction left unmatched. Here the CDR3 DNA reads TGCGCCAGCAGCTTAACCCCGGGGACAGGGGTTTTCACAGATACGCAGTATTTT. It codes for CASSLTPGTGVFTDTQYF.

This clonotype was found a few times. J is TRBJ1-1 and V is TRBV6-5, with no clear D. Germline CDR1 is MNHEY and CDR2 is SVGAGI. The V end lost 3 bases, the J end lost 1 base, and 9 bases lay between the germline ends. CDR3 length: 14 amino acids. CDR3 DNA sequence: TGTGCCAGCAGTTATCGGCAGGCGAACACTGAAGCTTTCTTT. Translated, it gives CASSYRQANTEAFF.

This clonotype was seen many times. V usage is TRBV3-1 and J usage is TRBJ2-2; D call uncertain. The V gene lost 4 bases and the J gene lost 0 bases, with 3 bases spanning the gap. The germline CDR1 and CDR2 sequences are LGHDT and YNNKEL (reference sequence). The CDR3 sequence is 13 residues long. CDR3 DNA sequence: TGTGCCAGCAGCCCCACGAACACCGGGGAGCTGTTTTTT. Translation gives CASSPTNTGELFF. Variable domain in full (rest from reference TRBV3-1 and TRBJ2-2): DTAVSQTPKYLVTQMGNDKSIKCEQNLGHDTMYWYKQDSKKFLKIMFSYNNKELIINETVPNRFSPKSPDKAHLNLHINSLELGDSAVYFCASSPTNTGELFFGEGSRLTVL.

This clonotype was observed a handful of times. V is TRBV19 and J is TRBJ2-7, with a tentative D call TRBD1 (5 bases). The germline CDR1 and CDR2 sequences are LNHDA and SQIVND (reference sequence). The CDR3 loop spans 14 amino acids. V was pared by 5 bases and J by 0 bases, with 11 bases between. The CDR3 nucleotides are TGTGCCAGTAGTGGTTGGGGCAGCTCCTACGAGCAGTACTTC. It encodes CASSGWGSSYEQYF.

This clonotype was counted many times. The gene calls are TRBV12-3 or TRBV12-4 and TRBJ2-3; 10 nucleotides align to TRBD1. The V gene end was trimmed by 5 bases and the J gene end by 6 bases; junction bases not matched to a gene: 11. This CDR3 contains 16 residues. This chain's CDR3 is CASSTSRDRGWDTQYF. The CDR3 DNA sequence: TGTGCCAGCAGTACCTCCCGGGACAGGGGCTGGGATACGCAGTATTTT.

There are many counts of this clonotype. The CDR3 region has the DNA TGCAGTGCTCGGCGGAGTCTGTTAGCGGAGCAGTACTTC. Amino acids: CSARRSLLAEQYF. The rearrangement links TRBV20-1 to TRBJ2-7, with D perhaps matching TRBD2 (5 bases). Per germline, CDR1 DFQATT and CDR2 SNEGSKA (reference sequence). CDR3 size: 13 residues. The germline V and J ends were trimmed by 5 bases and 7 bases, with 18 bases remaining between them.

This clonotype was recorded at least ten times. The chain uses TRBV10-3 and TRBJ1-4; D ambiguous. Trimming removed 3 bases at V and 8 bases at J, with 13 bases between. There are 14 residues in the CDR3. Germline V gene sequence: CDR1 ENHRY, CDR2 SYGVKD. The CDR3 region has the DNA TGTGCCATCAGTGATGTGAGTGCCCCGGAAAAACTGTTTTTT. Protein: CAISDVSAPEKLFF.

This clonotype was seen at least ten times. The J gene is TRBJ1-4, the V gene TRBV6-5; no definite D call. Germline V CDR1 and CDR2: MNHEY, SVGAGI. This CDR3 comprises 14 residues. Trimming removed 4 bases from V and 8 bases from J, with 14 bases in between. The CDR3 DNA reads as TGTGCCAGCAGTTCCCCCTTGGCCCGGGAAAAACTGTTTTTT. Residues: CASSSPLAREKLFF.

This chain links TRBV5-1 with TRBJ1-2; D remains ambiguous. The length of the CDR3 is 13 residues. CDR1 is SGHRS, CDR2 YFSETQ, per germline. Trimming cost V 4 bases and J 2 bases, with 9 bases left between them. The CDR3 DNA is TGCGCCAGCAGCCCCCCGTCCAACTATGGCTACACCTTC. Its translation is CASSPPSNYGYTF.

Many counts were recorded for this clonotype. This chain uses TRBV6-5 with TRBJ2-7; D is undetermined. The CDR3 is 14 amino acids. V dropped 2 bases and J dropped 3 bases, with 11 bases sitting between them. Germline CDR1 is MNHEY and CDR2 is SVGAGI. The CDR3 loop reads CASSYGWRNYEQYF. The CDR3 DNA follows: TGTGCCAGCAGTTACGGGTGGAGAAACTACGAGCAGTACTTC.

This clonotype has only a few counts. This chain joins TRBV4-2 and TRBJ2-3; the D is unclear. Trimming took 1 base from V and 0 from J, leaving 11 bases between them. This CDR3 is 16 amino acids long. Germline V gene lookup returns CDR1 LGHNA and CDR2 YNFKEQ. The CDR3 spells CASSQVALSSTDTQYF. The DNA for the CDR3 is TGTGCCAGCAGCCAAGTGGCGTTATCAAGCACAGATACGCAGTATTTT.

This clonotype came up a few times. The chain recombines TRBV10-3 with TRBJ2-5; D possibly corresponds to TRBD2 (6 bases). The germline gives CDR1 ENHRY, CDR2 SYGVKD. Trimming took 5 bases from V and 2 from J, leaving 12 bases between them. There are 14 residues in the CDR3. Here the CDR3 reads CAISSGTAQETQYF. CDR3 coding DNA: TGTGCCATCAGTAGTGGGACTGCACAAGAGACCCAGTACTTC.

This clonotype was detected a few times. The genes are TRBV5-1 and TRBJ1-6; 7 bases map to TRBD1. The V segment lost 4 bases and the J segment 11 bases; nucleotides outside the gene matches: 18. The CDR3 contains 17 residues. Germline CDR1 is SGHRS and CDR2 is YFSETQ. The CDR3 loop reads CASSTNPTGQMEAPLHF. CDR3 bases: TGCGCCAGCAGCACCAACCCGACAGGGCAAATGGAAGCACCCCTCCACTTT.

Of note for this clonotype: One end of the junction fails to match germline, which may point to a read error. The V and J genes are TRBV11-2 and TRBJ2-3; D ambiguous. The CDR3 contains 14 residues. Germline assignment: CDR1 SGHAT and CDR2 FQNNGV. The CDR3 coding sequence is TGTGCCAGCAGCTTAGATTTAAGCAGAGATACGCAGTATTTT. Translating gives CASSLDLSRDTQYF.

The CDR3 here is CASSFSSGYLQFF. CDR3 in DNA: TGTGCCAGCAGTTTCTCTAGCGGGTACTTGCAGTTCTTC. V is TRBV28 and J is TRBJ2-1; TRBD2 aligns across 8 bases. Losses at the gene ends were 3 bases for V and 12 bases for J; bases not matched to a gene: 7. This CDR3 is 13 amino acids long. CDR1 MDHEN and CDR2 SYDVKM come from the germline V gene.

The gene calls are TRBV6-2 or TRBV6-3 and TRBJ1-2; D gene ambiguous. The ends were cut back, 3 bases at V and 6 bases at J, with 5 bases in the middle. The CDR3 consists of 11 residues. Germline-derived CDR1 and CDR2 are MNHEY and SVGEGT. CDR3 in DNA: TGTGCCAGCAGTTATGGGAATGGCTACACCTTC. Translated: CASSYGNGYTF.